The clone carrying this T cell receptor (beta chain) was observed many times. Antigen unknown. Amplification of TCR beta CDR3 regions used RNA transcripts. The first-round RT-PCR employed HTBI primers together with the Qiagen OneStep RT-PCR kit. A multiplex PCR was then performed as the second round. MiXCR, run by TCRdb on the multiplex PCR reads, gives a single entry per CDR3 protein. The sample shows hundreds of thousands of distinct CDR3 sequences, more than 20% of them seen only once. Hyperthyroidism was classified as stable if no ophthalmopathy occurred within 18 months of follow-up. Ineligible for inclusion were patients with other autoimmune diseases, uncontrolled infections, pregnancy or lactation. The data were obtained in a study of Graves' ophthalmopathy and Graves' hyperthyroidism. The overall study: Specimen type is peripheral blood, obtained at initial diagnosis before any treatment. Notes on the study in general: Sensitivity of around 70% and specificity of around 72% were achieved by the model that predicted ophthalmopathy progression.

Sequenced sample: peripheral blood. This sequence was found in a woman between 18 and 29 years old with stable Graves' hyperthyroidism.

DNA of the CDR3: TGTGCCAGCAGGCGGACAGGGGTGCCTGAGCAGTACTTC. Its translation: CASRRTGVPEQYF. The rearrangement links TRBV12-3 or TRBV12-4 to TRBJ2-7; 9 bases line up with TRBD1. Trimming took 6 bases from V and 7 from J; bases not matched to a gene: 7. CDR3 length: 13 amino acids.